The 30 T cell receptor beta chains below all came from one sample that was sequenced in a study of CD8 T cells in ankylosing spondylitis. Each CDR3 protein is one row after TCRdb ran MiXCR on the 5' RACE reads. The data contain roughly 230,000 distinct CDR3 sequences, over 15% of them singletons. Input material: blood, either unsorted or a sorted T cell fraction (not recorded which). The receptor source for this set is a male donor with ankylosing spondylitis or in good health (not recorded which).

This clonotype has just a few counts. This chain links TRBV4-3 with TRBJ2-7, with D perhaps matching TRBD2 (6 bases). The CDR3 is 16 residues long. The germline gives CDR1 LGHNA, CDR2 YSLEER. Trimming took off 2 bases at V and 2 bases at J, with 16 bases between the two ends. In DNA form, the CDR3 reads TGCGCCAGCAGCCAATTTGGGGGACTGACCCCCTACGAGCAGTACTTC. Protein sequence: CASSQFGGLTPYEQYF.

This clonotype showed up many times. The CDR3 DNA reads as TGCAGCGTTGAAGAAGGCGAACAGGTTATTGGCAAAAACATTCAGTACTTC. The encoded protein is CSVEEGEQVIGKNIQYF. The chain joins TRBV29-1 to TRBJ2-4, with a possible D match to TRBD1 (5 bases). Germline CDR1 reads SQVTM; CDR2 reads ANQGSEA. This CDR3 region has 17 residues. Trimming stripped 0 bases from V and 3 bases from J, with 18 bases between.

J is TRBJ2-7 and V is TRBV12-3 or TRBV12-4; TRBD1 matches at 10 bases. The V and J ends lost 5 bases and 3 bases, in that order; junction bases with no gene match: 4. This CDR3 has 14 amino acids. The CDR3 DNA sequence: TGTGCCAGCAGTAGGGGGACAGGGGTCTACGAGCAGTACTTC. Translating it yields CASSRGTGVYEQYF.

In nucleotides, the CDR3 is TGTGCCAGCAGTTTAGGCGCTAGTATTTCCTACGAGCAGTACTTC. It encodes CASSLGASISYEQYF. The rearrangement uses TRBV27 and TRBJ2-7; D gene ambiguous. The CDR3 extends over 15 amino acids. Trimming pared 2 bases from V and 1 base from J, leaving 12 bases between. CDR1 is MNHEY and CDR2 is SMNVEV in the germline V gene (reference sequence).

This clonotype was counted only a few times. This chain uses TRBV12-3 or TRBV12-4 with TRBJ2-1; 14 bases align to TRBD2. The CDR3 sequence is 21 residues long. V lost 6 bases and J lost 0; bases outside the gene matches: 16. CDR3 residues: CASSFPLTSGRVRISYNEQFF. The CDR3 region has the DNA TGTGCCAGCAGCTTCCCCCTGACTAGCGGGAGGGTCCGGATCTCCTACAATGAGCAGTTCTTC.

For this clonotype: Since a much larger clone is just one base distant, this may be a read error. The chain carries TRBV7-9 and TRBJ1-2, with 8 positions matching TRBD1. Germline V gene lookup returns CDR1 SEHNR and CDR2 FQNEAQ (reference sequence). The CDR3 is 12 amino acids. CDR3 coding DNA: TGTGCCAGCATCTTACAGGGGGATGGCTACACCTTC. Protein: CASILQGDGYTF.

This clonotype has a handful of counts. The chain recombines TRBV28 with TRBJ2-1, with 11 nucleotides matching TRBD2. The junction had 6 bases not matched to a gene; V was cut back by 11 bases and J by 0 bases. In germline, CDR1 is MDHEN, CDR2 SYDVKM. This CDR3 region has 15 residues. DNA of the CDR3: TGTGCCGGCCAAACTAGCGGGAGCTCCTACAATGAGCAGTTCTTC. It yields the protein CAGQTSGSSYNEQFF.

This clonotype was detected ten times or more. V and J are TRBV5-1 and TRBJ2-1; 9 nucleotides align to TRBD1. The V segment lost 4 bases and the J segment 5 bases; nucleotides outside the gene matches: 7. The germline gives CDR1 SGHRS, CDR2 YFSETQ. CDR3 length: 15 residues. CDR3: CASSGGQGRDNEQFF. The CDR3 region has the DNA TGCGCCAGCAGCGGAGGACAGGGGAGGGACAATGAGCAGTTCTTC.

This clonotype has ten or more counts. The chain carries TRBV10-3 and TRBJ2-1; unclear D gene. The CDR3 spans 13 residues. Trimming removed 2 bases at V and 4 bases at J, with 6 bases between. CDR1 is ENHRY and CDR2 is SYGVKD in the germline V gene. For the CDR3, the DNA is TGTGCCATCAGTGAGCCTATATACAATGAGCAGTTCTTC. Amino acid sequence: CAISEPIYNEQFF.

The CDR3 DNA sequence: TGTGCCAGCAGCTCAAGGACTAGCGGGAGGGTGAATGAGCAGTTCTTC. Protein product: CASSSRTSGRVNEQFF. J is TRBJ2-1 and V is TRBV7-6; 15 bases line up with TRBD2. The trim removed 4 bases at V and 7 bases at J, leaving 5 bases unmatched. The germline CDR1 and CDR2 sequences are SGHVS and FNYEAQ. The CDR3 sequence is 16 residues long. Full variable domain (remainder filled in from reference TRBV7-6 and TRBJ2-1): GAGVSQSPRYKVTKRGQDVALRCDPISGHVSLYWYRQALGQGPEFLTYFNYEAQQDKSGLPNDRFSAERPEGSISTLTIQRTEQRDSAMYRCASSSRTSGRVNEQFFGPGTRLTVL.

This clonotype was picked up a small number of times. In DNA, the CDR3 is TGTGCCAGCAGCACATACACGCTGACAGGGCGAGGGACAGATACGCAGTATTTT. It codes for CASSTYTLTGRGTDTQYF. The rearrangement uses TRBV5-6 and TRBJ2-3; 7 bases line up with TRBD1. Germline V lookup: CDR1 SGHDT, CDR2 YYEEEE. This CDR3 is 18 amino acids long. Trimming took 4 bases from V and 3 from J; bases not matched to a gene: 17.

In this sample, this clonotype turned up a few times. CDR3 bases: TGTGCCAGCAGCCCAGAACGAACAGGGATCGGTGAGCAGTTCTTC. Its translation is CASSPERTGIGEQFF. The gene calls are TRBV7-9 and TRBJ2-1, with D possibly TRBD1 on 6 matching bases. V lost 5 bases and J lost 9, with 20 bases in between. The CDR3 sequence is 15 residues long. CDR1 SEHNR and CDR2 FQNEAQ come from the germline V gene (reference sequence). Looking up the rest from reference TRBV7-9 and TRBJ2-1 gives the full variable domain: DTGVSQNPRHKITKRGQNVTFRCDPISEHNRLYWYRQTLGQGPEFLTYFQNEAQLEKSRLLSDRFSAERPKGSFSTLEIQRTEQGDSAMYLCASSPERTGIGEQFFGPGTRLTVL.

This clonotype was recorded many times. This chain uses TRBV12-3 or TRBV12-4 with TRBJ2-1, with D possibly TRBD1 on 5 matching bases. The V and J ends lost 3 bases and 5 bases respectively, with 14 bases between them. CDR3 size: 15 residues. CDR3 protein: CASSFPPGIDNEQFF. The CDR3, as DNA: TGTGCCAGCAGTTTCCCCCCAGGGATCGACAATGAGCAGTTCTTC.

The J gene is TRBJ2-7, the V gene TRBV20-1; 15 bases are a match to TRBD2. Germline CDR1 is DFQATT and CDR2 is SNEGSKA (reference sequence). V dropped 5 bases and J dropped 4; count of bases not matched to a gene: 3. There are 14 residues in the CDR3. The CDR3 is CSAGGLAGGYEQYF. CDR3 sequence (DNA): TGCAGTGCTGGGGGACTAGCGGGAGGTTACGAGCAGTACTTC.

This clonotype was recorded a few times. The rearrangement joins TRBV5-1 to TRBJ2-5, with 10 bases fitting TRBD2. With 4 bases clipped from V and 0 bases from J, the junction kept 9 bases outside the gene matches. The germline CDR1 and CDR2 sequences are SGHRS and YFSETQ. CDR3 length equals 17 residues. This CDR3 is CASSPDLAGGNQETQYF. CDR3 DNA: TGCGCCAGCAGCCCAGACTTAGCGGGAGGTAACCAAGAGACCCAGTACTTC.

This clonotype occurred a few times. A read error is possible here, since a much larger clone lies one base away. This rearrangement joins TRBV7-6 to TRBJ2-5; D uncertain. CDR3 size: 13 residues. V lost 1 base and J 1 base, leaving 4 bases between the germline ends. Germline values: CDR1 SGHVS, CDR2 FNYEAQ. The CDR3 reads CASSLGPQETQYF. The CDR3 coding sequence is TGTGCCAGCAGCTTAGGGCCCCAAGAGACCCAGTACTTC.

CDR3 nucleotides: TGTGCCAGCAGCTTAGTCCGGGAGACCCAGTACTTC. Protein: CASSLVRETQYF. The V and J genes are TRBV13 and TRBJ2-5; D uncertain. Trimming pared 1 base from V and 5 bases from J, leaving 5 bases between. CDR3 length: 12 amino acids. Germline V gene lookup returns CDR1 PRHDT and CDR2 FYEKMQ (reference sequence).

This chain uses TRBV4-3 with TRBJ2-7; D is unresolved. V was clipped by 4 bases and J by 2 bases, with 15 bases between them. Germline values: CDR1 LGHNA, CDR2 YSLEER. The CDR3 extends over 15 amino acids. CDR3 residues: CASSPVSQTTYEQYF. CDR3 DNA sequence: TGCGCCAGCAGCCCAGTTTCCCAAACAACCTACGAGCAGTACTTC.

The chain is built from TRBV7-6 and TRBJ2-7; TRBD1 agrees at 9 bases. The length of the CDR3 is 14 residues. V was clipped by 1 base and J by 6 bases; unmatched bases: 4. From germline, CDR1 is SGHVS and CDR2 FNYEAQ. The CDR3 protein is CASSLGTGDGEQYF. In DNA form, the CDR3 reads TGTGCCAGCAGCTTAGGGACAGGGGACGGCGAGCAGTACTTC.

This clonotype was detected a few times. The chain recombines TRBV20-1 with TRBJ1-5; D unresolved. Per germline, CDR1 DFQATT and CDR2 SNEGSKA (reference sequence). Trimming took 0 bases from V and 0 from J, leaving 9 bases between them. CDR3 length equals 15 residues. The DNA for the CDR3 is TGCAGTGCTAGAGATGGACCATATAGCAATCAGCCCCAGCATTTT. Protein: CSARDGPYSNQPQHF.

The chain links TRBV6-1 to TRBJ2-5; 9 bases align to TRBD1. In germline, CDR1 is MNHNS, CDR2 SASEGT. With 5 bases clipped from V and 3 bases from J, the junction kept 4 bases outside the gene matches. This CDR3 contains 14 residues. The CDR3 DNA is TGTGCCAGCAGTATGACAGGGGGAGAAGAGACCCAGTACTTC. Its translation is CASSMTGGEETQYF.

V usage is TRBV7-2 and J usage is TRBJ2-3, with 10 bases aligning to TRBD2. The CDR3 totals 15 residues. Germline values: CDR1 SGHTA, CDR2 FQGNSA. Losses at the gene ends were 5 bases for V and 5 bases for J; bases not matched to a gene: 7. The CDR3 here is CASSDPSGSKDTQYF. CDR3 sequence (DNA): TGTGCCAGCAGCGACCCTAGCGGGAGTAAAGATACGCAGTATTTT.

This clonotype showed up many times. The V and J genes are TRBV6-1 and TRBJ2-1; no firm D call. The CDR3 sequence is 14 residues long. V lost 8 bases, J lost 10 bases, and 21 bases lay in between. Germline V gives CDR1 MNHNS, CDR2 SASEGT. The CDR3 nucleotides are TGTGCCAGCCGAAGTAGGTATATCGCAATGGAGCAGTTCTTC. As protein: CASRSRYIAMEQFF.

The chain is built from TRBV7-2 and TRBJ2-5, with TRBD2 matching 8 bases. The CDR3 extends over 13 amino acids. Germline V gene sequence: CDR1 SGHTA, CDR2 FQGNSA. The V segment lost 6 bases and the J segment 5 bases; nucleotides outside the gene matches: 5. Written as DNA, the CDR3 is TGTGCCAGCAGATCCCCGGGGGGGGAGACCCAGTACTTC. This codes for CASRSPGGETQYF.

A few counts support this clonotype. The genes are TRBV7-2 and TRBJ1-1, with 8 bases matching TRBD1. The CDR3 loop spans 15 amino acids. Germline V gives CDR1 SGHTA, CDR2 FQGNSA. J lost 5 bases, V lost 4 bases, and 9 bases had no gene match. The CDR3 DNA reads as TGTGCCAGCAGCTCGCCAACAGGGGGTTGGACTGAAGCTTTCTTT. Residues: CASSSPTGGWTEAFF.

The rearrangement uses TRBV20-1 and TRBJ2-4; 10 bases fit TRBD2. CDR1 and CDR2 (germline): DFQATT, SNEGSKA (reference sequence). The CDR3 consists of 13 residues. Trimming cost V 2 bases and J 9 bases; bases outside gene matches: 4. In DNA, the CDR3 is TGCAGTGCTAGATCTAGCGGGAGTGTCATTCAGTACTTC. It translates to CSARSSGSVIQYF.

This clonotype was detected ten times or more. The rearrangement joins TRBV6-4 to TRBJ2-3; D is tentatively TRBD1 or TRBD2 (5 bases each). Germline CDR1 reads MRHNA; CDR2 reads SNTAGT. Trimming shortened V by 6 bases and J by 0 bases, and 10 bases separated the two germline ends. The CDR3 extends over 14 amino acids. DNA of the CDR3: TGTGCCAGCAGCGGGGACGGGAGCACAGATACGCAGTATTTT. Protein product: CASSGDGSTDTQYF.

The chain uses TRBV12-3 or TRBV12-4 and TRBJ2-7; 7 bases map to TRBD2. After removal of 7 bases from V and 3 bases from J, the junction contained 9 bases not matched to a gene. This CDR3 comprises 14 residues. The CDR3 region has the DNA TGTGCCAGCACCTTGGGGCTAGCGGTCTACGAGCAGTACTTC. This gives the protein CASTLGLAVYEQYF.

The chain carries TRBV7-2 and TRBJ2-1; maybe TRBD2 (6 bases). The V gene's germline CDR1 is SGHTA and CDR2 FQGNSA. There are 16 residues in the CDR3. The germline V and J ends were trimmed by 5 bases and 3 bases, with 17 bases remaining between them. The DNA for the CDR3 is TGTGCCAGCAGCCCCAGTGTTTGGCGGGACTACAATGAGCAGTTCTTC. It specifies CASSPSVWRDYNEQFF.

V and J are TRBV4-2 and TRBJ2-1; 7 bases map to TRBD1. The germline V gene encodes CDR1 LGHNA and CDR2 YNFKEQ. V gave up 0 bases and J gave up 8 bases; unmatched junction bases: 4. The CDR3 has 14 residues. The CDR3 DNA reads TGTGCCAGCAGCCAAGAAGGGGGCCGGGATGAGCAGTTCTTC. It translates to CASSQEGGRDEQFF.